A single sample is the source of the 25 T cell receptor beta chains below, sequenced in a study of T-cell reconstitution after alpha-beta-depleted transplantation in children. Preparation of the TCRbeta library involved a method that used unique molecular identifiers. TCRdb ran MiXCR on the PCR reads and lists one entry per CDR3 protein. The sample contains about 220,000 distinct CDR3 sequences, over 15% of which appear only once. Here the sequenced sample was PBMCs, mostly from graft donor cells, taken 360 days after TCRalphabeta/CD19-depleted stem cell transplant. The source is a male patient between 2 and 15 years old who had a stem cell transplant for acute lymphoblastic leukemia, so the T cells may come from the graft donor.

This clonotype was detected ten times or more. The CDR3 is CASSSGYYPGVNTEAFF. For the CDR3, the DNA is TGCGCCAGCAGTTCCGGCTATTATCCAGGGGTTAACACTGAAGCTTTCTTT. V gene TRBV5-1 combines with J gene TRBJ1-1; perhaps TRBD1 as D (6 bases). V was clipped by 5 bases and J by 2 bases, with 22 bases between them. The CDR3 covers 17 residues. Per the germline V gene, CDR1 is SGHRS and CDR2 is YFSETQ.

This clonotype was found a few times. The gene calls are TRBV7-2 and TRBJ2-7; D possibly corresponds to TRBD1 (5 bases). This CDR3 contains 16 residues. V lost 5 bases and J lost 3, with 20 bases in between. Germline lookup yields CDR1 SGHTA and CDR2 FQGNSA. DNA for the CDR3: TGTGCCAGCAGCCCCTCTGGACGGACATCCTTCTACGAGCAGTACTTC. Encoded protein: CASSPSGRTSFYEQYF.

This clonotype was seen ten or more times. CDR3 residues: CASSLRGDGYTF. CDR3 nucleotides: TGTGCCAGCAGTTTGCGAGGGGATGGCTACACCTTC. V gene TRBV28 combines with J gene TRBJ1-2; D might be TRBD1 (5 bases). Between the trimmed V and J ends, which lost 3 bases and 6 bases, there was a span of 8 bases. CDR3 length equals 12 residues. Germline loops: CDR1 MDHEN, CDR2 SYDVKM.

The chain recombines TRBV2 with TRBJ2-1; D possibly corresponds to TRBD1 (6 bases). The CDR3 is 18 residues long. Germline V CDR1 and CDR2: SNHLY, FYNNEI. With 8 bases removed from V and 0 bases from J, the gap between germline ends came to 23 bases. The DNA of the CDR3 is TGTGCCAGCCTGGGGACCGGAGAGAGGGGGACCTCCTACAATGAGCAGTTCTTC. It yields the protein CASLGTGERGTSYNEQFF.

This chain joins TRBV29-1 and TRBJ2-2, with D possibly called TRBD1 or TRBD2 (6 bases each). CDR3 length: 13 amino acids. The germline V gene encodes CDR1 SQVTM and CDR2 ANQGSEA. V was trimmed by 6 bases and J by 0 bases, leaving 8 bases between them. CDR3 sequence: CSVGGTNTGELFF. CDR3 nucleotide sequence: TGCAGCGTAGGGGGGACGAACACCGGGGAGCTGTTTTTT.

This rearrangement joins TRBV10-3 to TRBJ2-3; D ambiguous. Between the trimmed V and J ends, which lost 3 bases and 4 bases, there was a span of 20 bases. Germline V gives CDR1 ENHRY, CDR2 SYGVKD. The CDR3 contains 17 residues. The DNA for the CDR3 is TGTGCCATCAGTGATCCTCGTCTGACGTCCCCCGCAGATACGCAGTATTTT. Translated, it gives CAISDPRLTSPADTQYF.

The CDR3 sequence is CASSTDLHNEQFF. As DNA, the CDR3 is TGCGCCAGCAGCACGGACTTACACAATGAGCAGTTCTTC. The V call is TRBV5-1, the J call TRBJ2-1; perhaps TRBD2 as D (5 bases). The CDR3 spans 13 residues. CDR1 SGHRS and CDR2 YFSETQ come from the germline V gene. V lost 4 bases and J lost 5, with 10 bases in between.

The chain links TRBV19 to TRBJ2-1; 7 positions match TRBD1. The germline CDR1 and CDR2 sequences are LNHDA and SQIVND (reference sequence). This CDR3 has 15 amino acids. The J segment lost 1 base and the V segment lost 4 bases, leaving 4 bases of the junction unmatched. The DNA of the CDR3 is TGTGCCAGTAGTAAAGCACAGGGGTCCTACAATGAGCAGTTCTTC. Residues: CASSKAQGSYNEQFF.

This chain connects TRBV20-1 to TRBJ2-1; no clear D. Germline CDR1 and CDR2: DFQATT and SNEGSKA (reference sequence). The CDR3 length is 15 residues. V dropped 4 bases and J dropped 0 bases, with 13 bases sitting between them. This CDR3 reads CSANRLVSSYNEQFF. The CDR3 DNA sequence: TGCAGTGCTAACCGACTGGTTAGCTCCTACAATGAGCAGTTCTTC.

This clonotype was counted a few times. This rearrangement joins TRBV28 to TRBJ1-5; no definite D call. The length of the CDR3 is 14 residues. The germline CDR1 and CDR2 sequences are MDHEN and SYDVKM. The V end was cut by 2 bases, the J end by 0 bases, with 5 bases between. The DNA for the CDR3 is TGTGCCAGCAGTTTAGTGGGTAGCAATCAGCCCCAGCATTTT. Its translation: CASSLVGSNQPQHF.

The sample holds a few counts of this clonotype. The J gene is TRBJ2-2, the V gene TRBV12-3 or TRBV12-4; 8 bases line up with TRBD1. This CDR3 spans 16 amino acids. The ends lost 5 bases at V and 0 bases at J; junction bases unmatched: 5. CDR3 DNA: TGTGCCAGCAGTCACGGCAGGGGGCCGAACACCGGGGAGCTGTTTTTT. This sequence encodes CASSHGRGPNTGELFF.

The chain links TRBV10-3 to TRBJ2-7; 9 bases are a match to TRBD1. There are 14 residues in the CDR3. V lost 8 bases and J lost 6; bases outside the gene matches: 11. The germline V gene encodes CDR1 ENHRY and CDR2 SYGVKD. CDR3 nucleotide sequence: TGTGCCATCGGACGAGCGGGACAGGGCGGCGAGCAGTACTTC. Its translation is CAIGRAGQGGEQYF.

The V call is TRBV28, the J call TRBJ2-7, with D perhaps matching TRBD1 or TRBD2 (5 bases each). The CDR3 loop spans 15 amino acids. Between the trimmed V and J ends, which lost 2 bases and 1 base, there was a span of 12 bases. Germline V lookup: CDR1 MDHEN, CDR2 SYDVKM. This CDR3 reads CASSLALGGSYEQYF. The CDR3 bases are TGTGCCAGCAGTTTAGCCCTTGGGGGTTCCTACGAGCAGTACTTC.

This clonotype turned up a few times. The chain has TRBV20-1 and TRBJ2-7; 9 bases line up with TRBD2. The junction had 7 bases not matched to a gene; V was cut back by 6 bases and J by 4 bases. The germline V gene has CDR1 DFQATT and CDR2 SNEGSKA (reference sequence). The CDR3 is 13 amino acids. The CDR3: CSAPSGGFYEQYF. CDR3 bases: TGCAGTGCCCCGAGCGGGGGGTTTTACGAGCAGTACTTC.

The chain uses TRBV24-1 and TRBJ2-7, with 9 positions matching TRBD1. Germline trimming cut 7 bases from V and 6 bases from J; bases unmatched to any gene: 6. Germline V gene sequence: CDR1 KGHDR, CDR2 SFDVKD. The CDR3 runs 13 residues. The CDR3 bases are TGTGCCACCAGCGAACCGGGACAGGGCGAGCAGTACTTC. Its protein is CATSEPGQGEQYF.

This clonotype was seen only a few times. This sequence joins TRBV18 and TRBJ2-1; 7 bases match TRBD1. CDR3 length: 14 amino acids. V trimming: 7 bases; J trimming: 5 bases; junction bases outside the gene matches: 8. CDR1 is KGHSH and CDR2 is LQKENI in the germline V gene. The CDR3 region has the DNA TGTGCCAGCTTTCTGGGGACAGCCAACAATGAGCAGTTCTTC. This gives the protein CASFLGTANNEQFF.

V usage is TRBV19 and J usage is TRBJ2-1; TRBD1 or TRBD2 may be the D gene (6 bases each). The CDR3 totals 14 residues. Trimming left V 2 bases short and J 10 bases short, with 15 bases between. Germline CDR1 is LNHDA and CDR2 is SQIVND (reference sequence). The CDR3 region is CASSISITGREQFF. DNA for the CDR3: TGTGCCAGTAGTATATCAATAACAGGGAGGGAGCAGTTCTTC.

The chain uses TRBV14 and TRBJ2-1; D is possibly TRBD1 or TRBD2 (5 bases each). Germline V gene lookup returns CDR1 SGHDN and CDR2 FVKESK. V lost 0 bases, J lost 16 bases, and 13 bases lay in between. The CDR3 runs 12 residues. The chain's CDR3 is CASSQDGGPRFF. The CDR3 nucleotides are TGTGCCAGCAGCCAAGATGGGGGACCCCGTTTCTTC.

The chain couples TRBV30 to TRBJ1-5, with a possible D match to TRBD1 (5 bases). The CDR3 is 15 amino acids. Germline V CDR1 and CDR2: GTSNPN, SVGIG (reference sequence). The V and J ends lost 0 bases and 4 bases respectively, with 13 bases between them. DNA for the CDR3: TGTGCCTGGAGTGTACCTGACAGTAGGAATCAGCCCCAGCATTTT. This codes for CAWSVPDSRNQPQHF.

The rearrangement links TRBV9 to TRBJ2-1; 10 nucleotides agree with TRBD2. The CDR3 spans 17 residues. Germline V gene sequence: CDR1 SGDLS, CDR2 YYNGEE. The V segment lost 3 bases and the J segment 3 bases; nucleotides outside the gene matches: 9. The CDR3 region is CASSEGAGGSLYNEQFF. CDR3 sequence (DNA): TGTGCCAGCAGCGAGGGAGCGGGGGGGAGCCTCTACAATGAGCAGTTCTTC.

The chain recombines TRBV5-5 with TRBJ1-4, with D unresolved. From germline, CDR1 is SGHKS and CDR2 YYEKEE (reference sequence). The CDR3 extends over 15 amino acids. Trimming cost V 4 bases and J 8 bases, with 18 bases left between them. CDR3 in amino acids: CASSPSLWSDEKLFF. CDR3 coding DNA: TGTGCCAGCAGCCCATCTCTTTGGTCTGACGAAAAACTGTTTTTT.

The chain combines TRBV4-2 with TRBJ2-2; no firm D call. Germline V CDR1 and CDR2: LGHNA, YNFKEQ. V lost 5 bases, J lost 3 bases, and 10 bases lay in between. CDR3 size: 14 residues. Here the CDR3 reads CASSSHGYTGELFF. CDR3 DNA: TGTGCCAGCAGCTCGCACGGATACACCGGGGAGCTGTTTTTT.

The chain is built from TRBV7-8 and TRBJ2-1, with 8 nucleotides matching TRBD2. The CDR3 runs 16 residues. Germline loops: CDR1 SGHVS, CDR2 FQNEAQ. V shed 3 bases, J shed 4 bases, and the junction held 8 bases outside the gene matches. The chain's CDR3 is CASSLAGGTWYNEQFF. The CDR3 nucleotides are TGTGCCAGCAGCTTGGCGGGGGGAACTTGGTACAATGAGCAGTTCTTC. The full variable domain, with the rest looked up from reference TRBV7-8 and TRBJ2-1, is GAGVSQSPRYKVAKRGQDVALRCDPISGHVSLFWYQQALGQGPEFLTYFQNEAQLDKSGLPSDRFFAERPEGSVSTLKIQRTQQEDSAVYLCASSLAGGTWYNEQFFGPGTRLTVL.

This rearrangement joins TRBV20-1 to TRBJ2-5; 10 bases agree with TRBD2. This CDR3 has 18 residues. Per germline, CDR1 DFQATT and CDR2 SNEGSKA (reference sequence). V lost 6 bases and J lost 7; bases outside the gene matches: 23. CDR3 protein: CSAVAGLGGLAVLGTQYF. CDR3 nucleotide sequence: TGCAGTGCAGTTGCGGGACTAGGTGGACTAGCGGTGCTGGGGACCCAGTACTTC.

The table lists this clonotype with a few counts. The rearrangement links TRBV28 to TRBJ2-2, with 8 positions matching TRBD2. The CDR3 is 16 amino acids. With V trimmed by 4 bases and J by 7 bases, 11 bases remained unmatched. The germline V gene has CDR1 MDHEN and CDR2 SYDVKM. In nucleotides, the CDR3 is TGTGCCAGCAGTTCCCCGGGACTAGTTGACCTCGGGGAGCTGTTTTTT. Residues: CASSSPGLVDLGELFF. Drawing the rest from reference TRBV28 and TRBJ2-2, the complete variable domain is DVKVTQSSRYLVKRTGEKVFLECVQDMDHENMFWYRQDPGLGLRLIYFSYDVKMKEKGDIPEGYSVSREKKERFSLILESASTNQTSMYLCASSSPGLVDLGELFFGEGSRLTVL.